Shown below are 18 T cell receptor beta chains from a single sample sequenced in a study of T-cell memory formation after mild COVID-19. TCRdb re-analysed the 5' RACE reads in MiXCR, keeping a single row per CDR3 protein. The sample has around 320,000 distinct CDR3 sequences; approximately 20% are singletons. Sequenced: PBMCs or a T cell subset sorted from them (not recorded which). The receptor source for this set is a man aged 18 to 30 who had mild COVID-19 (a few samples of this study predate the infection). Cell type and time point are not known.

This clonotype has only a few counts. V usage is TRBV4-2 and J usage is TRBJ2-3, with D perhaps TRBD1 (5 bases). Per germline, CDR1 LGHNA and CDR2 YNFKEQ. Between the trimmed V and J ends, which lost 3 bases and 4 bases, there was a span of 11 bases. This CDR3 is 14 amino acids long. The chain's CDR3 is CASSQVGRADTQYF. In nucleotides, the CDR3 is TGTGCCAGCAGCCAGGTGGGGCGAGCAGATACGCAGTATTTT.

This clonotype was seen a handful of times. CDR3 DNA: TGTGCCAGCAGCTTGTCAGTTAACACCGGGGAGCTGTTTTTT. This codes for CASSLSVNTGELFF. The V and J genes are TRBV7-9 and TRBJ2-2; D is unclear. The germline V gene has CDR1 SEHNR and CDR2 FQNEAQ (reference sequence). V was trimmed by 3 bases and J by 2 bases, leaving 7 bases between them. This CDR3 spans 14 amino acids.

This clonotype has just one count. The CDR3 region has the DNA TGCGCCAGCAGCCAAGGACTTATTACGGACAGCGGATCACCCCTCCACTTT. Translated, it gives CASSQGLITDSGSPLHF. V and J are TRBV4-3 and TRBJ1-6, with a possible D match to TRBD1 (6 bases). Germline assignment: CDR1 LGHNA and CDR2 YSLEER. V dropped 1 base and J dropped 10 bases, with 20 bases sitting between them. The CDR3 loop spans 17 amino acids.

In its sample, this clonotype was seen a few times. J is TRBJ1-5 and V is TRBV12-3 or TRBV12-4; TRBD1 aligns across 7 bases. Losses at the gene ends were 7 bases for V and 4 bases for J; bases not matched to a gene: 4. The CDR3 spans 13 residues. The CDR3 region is CASTLTGNQPQHF. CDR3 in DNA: TGTGCCAGCACCTTGACAGGGAATCAGCCCCAGCATTTT.

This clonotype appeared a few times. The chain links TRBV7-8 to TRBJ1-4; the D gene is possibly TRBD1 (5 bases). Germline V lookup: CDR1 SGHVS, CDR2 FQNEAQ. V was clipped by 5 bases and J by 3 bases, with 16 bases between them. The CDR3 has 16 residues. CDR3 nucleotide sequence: TGTGCCAGCAGCGGGCCAAGGGGCGTTGCTAATGAAAAACTGTTTTTT. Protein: CASSGPRGVANEKLFF.

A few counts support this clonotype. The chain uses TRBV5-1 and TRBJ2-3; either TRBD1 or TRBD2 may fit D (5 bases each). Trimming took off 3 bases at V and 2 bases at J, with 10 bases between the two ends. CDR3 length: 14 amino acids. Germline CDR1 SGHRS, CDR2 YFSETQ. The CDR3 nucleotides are TGCGCCAGCAGCTCGGGACCGGTCACAGATACGCAGTATTTT. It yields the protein CASSSGPVTDTQYF.

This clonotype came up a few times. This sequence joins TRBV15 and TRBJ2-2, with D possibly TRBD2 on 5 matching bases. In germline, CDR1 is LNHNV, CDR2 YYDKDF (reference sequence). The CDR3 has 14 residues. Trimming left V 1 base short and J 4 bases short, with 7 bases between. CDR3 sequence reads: CATSRVAGTGELFF. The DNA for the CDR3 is TGTGCCACCAGCAGAGTGGCGGGCACCGGGGAGCTGTTTTTT.

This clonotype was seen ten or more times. The chain's CDR3 is CASSLQGQNTGELFF. In DNA, the CDR3 is TGCGCCAGCAGCTTGCAGGGGCAGAACACCGGGGAGCTGTTTTTT. The V call is TRBV5-1, the J call TRBJ2-2, with D possibly being TRBD1 (6 bases). The germline V gene has CDR1 SGHRS and CDR2 YFSETQ. The V end was cut by 1 base, the J end by 1 base, with 8 bases between. The CDR3 length is 15 residues.

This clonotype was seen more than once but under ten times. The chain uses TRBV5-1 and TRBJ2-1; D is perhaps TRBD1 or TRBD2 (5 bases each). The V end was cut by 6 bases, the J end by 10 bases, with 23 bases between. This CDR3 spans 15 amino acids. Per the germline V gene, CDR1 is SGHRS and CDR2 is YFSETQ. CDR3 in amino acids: CASNVRGVPQGEQFF. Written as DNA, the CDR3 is TGCGCCAGCAATGTACGGGGAGTCCCCCAGGGCGAGCAGTTCTTC. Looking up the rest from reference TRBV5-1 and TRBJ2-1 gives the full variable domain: KAGVTQTPRYLIKTRGQQVTLSCSPISGHRSVSWYQQTPGQGLQFLFEYFSETQRNKGNFPGRFSGRQFSNSRSEMNVSTLELGDSALYLCASNVRGVPQGEQFFGPGTRLTVL.

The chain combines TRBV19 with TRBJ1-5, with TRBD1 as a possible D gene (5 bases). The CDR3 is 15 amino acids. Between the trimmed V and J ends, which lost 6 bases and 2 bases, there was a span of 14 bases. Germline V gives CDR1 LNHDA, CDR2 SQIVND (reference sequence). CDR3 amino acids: CASSYETVGNQPQHF. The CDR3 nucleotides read TGTGCCAGTAGCTACGAGACAGTGGGCAATCAGCCCCAGCATTTT.

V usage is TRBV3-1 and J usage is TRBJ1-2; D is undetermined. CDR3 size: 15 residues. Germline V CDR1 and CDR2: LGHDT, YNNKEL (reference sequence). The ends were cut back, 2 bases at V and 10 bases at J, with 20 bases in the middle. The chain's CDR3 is CASSQNHGNRRSYTF. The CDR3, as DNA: TGTGCCAGCAGCCAAAATCATGGAAACAGAAGGTCCTACACCTTC.

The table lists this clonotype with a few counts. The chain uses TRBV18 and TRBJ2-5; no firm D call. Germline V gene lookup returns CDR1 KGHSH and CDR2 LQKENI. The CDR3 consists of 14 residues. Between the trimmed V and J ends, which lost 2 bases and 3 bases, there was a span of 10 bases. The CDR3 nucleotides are TGTGCCAGCTCACCAGTTAGGAGAGAAGAGACCCAGTACTTC. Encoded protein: CASSPVRREETQYF. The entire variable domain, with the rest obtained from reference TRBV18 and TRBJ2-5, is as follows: NAGVMQNPRHLVRRRGQEARLRCSPMKGHSHVYWYRQLPEEGLKFMVYLQKENIIDESGMPKERFSAEFPKEGPSILRIQQVVRGDSAAYFCASSPVRREETQYFGPGTRLLVL.

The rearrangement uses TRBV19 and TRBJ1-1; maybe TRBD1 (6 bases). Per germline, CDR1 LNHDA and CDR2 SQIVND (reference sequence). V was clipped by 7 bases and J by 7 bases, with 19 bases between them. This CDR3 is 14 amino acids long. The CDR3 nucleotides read TGTGCCAGTACCTTAGGGCAGGGGCCCAATGAAGCTTTCTTT. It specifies CASTLGQGPNEAFF.

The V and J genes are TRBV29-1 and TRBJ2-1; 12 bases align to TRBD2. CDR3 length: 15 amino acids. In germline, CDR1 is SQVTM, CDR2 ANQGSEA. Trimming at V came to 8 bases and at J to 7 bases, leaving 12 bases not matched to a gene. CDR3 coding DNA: TGCAGCCCGAGACTAGCGGGGGCCTCCGGTAATGAGCAGTTCTTC. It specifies CSPRLAGASGNEQFF.

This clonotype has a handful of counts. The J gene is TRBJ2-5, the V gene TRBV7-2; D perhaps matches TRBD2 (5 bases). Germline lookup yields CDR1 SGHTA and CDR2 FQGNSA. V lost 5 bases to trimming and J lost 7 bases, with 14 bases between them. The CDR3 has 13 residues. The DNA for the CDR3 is TGTGCCAGCAGCCGCCGAATCGAGGGGACCCAGTACTTC. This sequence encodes CASSRRIEGTQYF.

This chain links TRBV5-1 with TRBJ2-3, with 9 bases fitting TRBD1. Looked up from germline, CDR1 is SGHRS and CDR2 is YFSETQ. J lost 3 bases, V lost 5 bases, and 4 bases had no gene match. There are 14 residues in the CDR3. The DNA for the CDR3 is TGCGCCAGCAGGGCCGGGACAGGGACAGATACGCAGTATTTT. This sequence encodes CASRAGTGTDTQYF. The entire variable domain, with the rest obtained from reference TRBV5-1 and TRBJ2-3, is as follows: KAGVTQTPRYLIKTRGQQVTLSCSPISGHRSVSWYQQTPGQGLQFLFEYFSETQRNKGNFPGRFSGRQFSNSRSEMNVSTLELGDSALYLCASRAGTGTDTQYFGPGTRLTVL.

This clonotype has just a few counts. CDR3 amino acids: CASTLSGTSFLETQYF. The CDR3 region has the DNA TGTGCCAGCACCCTTTCCGGGACTAGTTTCTTGGAGACCCAGTACTTC. The J gene is TRBJ2-5, the V gene TRBV3-1; TRBD2 aligns across 8 bases. Looked up from germline, CDR1 is LGHDT and CDR2 is YNNKEL (reference sequence). The CDR3 extends over 16 amino acids. With 7 bases clipped from V and 5 bases from J, the junction kept 15 bases outside the gene matches.

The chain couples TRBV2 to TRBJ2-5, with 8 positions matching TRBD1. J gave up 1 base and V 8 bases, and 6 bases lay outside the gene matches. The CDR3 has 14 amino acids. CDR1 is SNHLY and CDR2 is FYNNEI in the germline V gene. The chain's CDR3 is CASRSGQAQETQYF. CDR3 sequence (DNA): TGTGCCAGCCGGTCGGGACAGGCCCAAGAGACCCAGTACTTC.